A selection of T cell receptor beta chains follows, all from one sample in a study of OX40 agonist ivuxolimab in advanced cancers. Libraries were prepared by immunoSEQ multiplex PCR; TCRdb keeps only in-frame clonotypes and omits some of them. The top ten hold approximately 4.8% of the sample, which has around 62,000 clones, roughly 84% seen once. Material: CD4+ or CD8+ T cells sorted from blood, obtained in a trial of the OX40 agonist ivuxolimab. The receptors shown here come from an adult with an advanced solid tumor such as melanoma, head and neck, liver or kidney cancer. Each CDR3 is given with its conserved first and last residue. The listing skips clone size in some rows; elsewhere it reads once, few, many or a size class.

abundance: -
j_gene: TRBJ1-4
v_gene: TRBV5-4
CDR3aa: CASSNGGGSNEKLFF

abundance: -
j_gene: TRBJ2-5
v_gene: TRBV5-4
CDR3aa: CASSLVAALQETQYF

abundance: few
j_gene: TRBJ1-4
v_gene: TRBV29-1
CDR3aa: CSVEAGTGKTNEKLFF

abundance: -
j_gene: TRBJ2-1
v_gene: TRBV6-6
CDR3aa: CASSYTDRGLGEQFF

abundance: once
j_gene: TRBJ1-3
v_gene: TRBV6-6
CDR3aa: CASSNDGISGNTIYF

abundance: -
j_gene: TRBJ2-7
v_gene: TRBV15
CDR3aa: CATSETSGGPDGEQYF

abundance: few
j_gene: TRBJ1-2
v_gene: TRBV5-1
CDR3aa: CASSLLDFRDGYTF

abundance: few
j_gene: TRBJ1-1
v_gene: TRBV9
CDR3aa: CASSAGQGRNTEAFF

abundance: medium-sized
j_gene: TRBJ2-7
v_gene: TRBV5-5
CDR3aa: CASSPAGSEQYF

abundance: -
j_gene: TRBJ2-1
v_gene: TRBV25-1
CDR3aa: CASSEREIAIVEQFF

abundance: -
j_gene: TRBJ1-2
v_gene: TRBV7-9
CDR3aa: CASSRDDYGYTF

abundance: -
j_gene: TRBJ2-5
v_gene: TRBV6-1
CDR3aa: CASSRQGLVETQYF

abundance: -
j_gene: TRBJ2-4
v_gene: TRBV10-3
CDR3aa: CATKGDRAISKNIQYF

abundance: -
j_gene: TRBJ2-3
v_gene: TRBV19
CDR3aa: CASQTTTGGWDTDTQYF

abundance: -
j_gene: TRBJ2-4
v_gene: TRBV7-2
CDR3aa: CASSPRRAGAIDIQYF

abundance: -
j_gene: TRBJ2-1
v_gene: TRBV18
CDR3aa: CASSQQDRAYNEQFF

abundance: once
j_gene: TRBJ1-5
v_gene: TRBV6-5
CDR3aa: CASSETGGYQPQHF

abundance: -
j_gene: TRBJ1-1
v_gene: TRBV6-1
CDR3aa: CASSTTIVTGASF